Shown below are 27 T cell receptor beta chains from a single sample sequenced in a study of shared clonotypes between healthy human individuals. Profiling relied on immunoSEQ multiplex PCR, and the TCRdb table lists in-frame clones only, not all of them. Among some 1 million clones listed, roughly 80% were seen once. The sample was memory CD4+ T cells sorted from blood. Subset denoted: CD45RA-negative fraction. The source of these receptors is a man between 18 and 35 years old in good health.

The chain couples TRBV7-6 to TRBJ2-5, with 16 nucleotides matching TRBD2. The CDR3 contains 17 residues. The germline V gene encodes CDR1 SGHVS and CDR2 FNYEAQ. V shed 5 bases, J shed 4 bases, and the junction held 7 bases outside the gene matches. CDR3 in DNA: TGTGCCAGCAGCCCTAAGGGACTAGCGGGAGGGAGAGAGACCCAGTACTTC. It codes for CASSPKGLAGGRETQYF.

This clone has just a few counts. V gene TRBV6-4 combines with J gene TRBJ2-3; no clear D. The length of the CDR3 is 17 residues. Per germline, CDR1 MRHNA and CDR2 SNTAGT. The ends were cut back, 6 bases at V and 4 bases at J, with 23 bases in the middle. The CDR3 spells CASSLNHIPGGADTQYF. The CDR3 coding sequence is TGTGCCAGCAGCCTAAACCACATACCTGGTGGAGCAGATACGCAGTATTTT.

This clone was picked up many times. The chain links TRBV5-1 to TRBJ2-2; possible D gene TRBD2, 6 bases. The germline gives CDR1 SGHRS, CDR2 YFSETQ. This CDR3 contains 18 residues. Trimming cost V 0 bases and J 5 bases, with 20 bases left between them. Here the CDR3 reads CASSLAGASALSTGELFF. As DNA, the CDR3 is TGCGCCAGCAGCTTGGCCGGGGCTAGCGCACTAAGTACCGGGGAGCTGTTTTTT.

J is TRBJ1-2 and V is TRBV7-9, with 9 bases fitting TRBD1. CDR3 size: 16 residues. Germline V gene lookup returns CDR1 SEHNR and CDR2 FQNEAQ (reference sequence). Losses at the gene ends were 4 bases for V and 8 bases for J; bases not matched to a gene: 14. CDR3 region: CASSSQSDRGIHGYTF. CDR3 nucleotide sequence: TGTGCCAGCAGCTCCCAATCTGACAGGGGGATTCACGGCTACACCTTC.

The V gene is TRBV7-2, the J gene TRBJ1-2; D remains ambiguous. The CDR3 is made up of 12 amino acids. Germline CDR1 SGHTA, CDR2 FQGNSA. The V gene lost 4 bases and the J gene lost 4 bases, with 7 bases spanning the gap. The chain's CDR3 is CASSSGSYGYTF. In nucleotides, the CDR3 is TGTGCCAGCAGCTCCGGGAGCTATGGCTACACCTTC.

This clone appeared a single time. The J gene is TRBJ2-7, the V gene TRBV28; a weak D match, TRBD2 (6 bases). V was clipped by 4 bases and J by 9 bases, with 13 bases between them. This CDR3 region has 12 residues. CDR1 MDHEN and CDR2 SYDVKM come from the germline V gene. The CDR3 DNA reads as TGTGCCAGCAGTTCCGGGCCCGGGGGGCAGTACTTC. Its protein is CASSSGPGGQYF.

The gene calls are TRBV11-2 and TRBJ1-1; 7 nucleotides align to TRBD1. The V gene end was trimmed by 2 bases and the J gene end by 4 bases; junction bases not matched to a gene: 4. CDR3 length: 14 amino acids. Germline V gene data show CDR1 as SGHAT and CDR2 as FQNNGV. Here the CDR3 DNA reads TGTGCCAGCAGCTTACTAGGGGGCCCCACTGAAGCTTTCTTT. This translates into CASSLLGGPTEAFF.

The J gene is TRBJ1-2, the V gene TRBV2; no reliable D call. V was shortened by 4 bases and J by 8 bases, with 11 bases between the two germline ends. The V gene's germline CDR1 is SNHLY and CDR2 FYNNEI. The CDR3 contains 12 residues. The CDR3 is CASSVRVEGYTF. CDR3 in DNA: TGTGCCAGCAGTGTACGAGTGGAGGGCTACACCTTC.

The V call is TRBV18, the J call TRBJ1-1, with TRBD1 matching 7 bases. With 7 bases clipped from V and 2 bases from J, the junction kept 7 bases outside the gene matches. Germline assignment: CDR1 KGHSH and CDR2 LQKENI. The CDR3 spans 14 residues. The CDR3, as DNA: TGTGCCAGCTTATCGGGACAGCAAAACACTGAAGCTTTCTTT. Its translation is CASLSGQQNTEAFF.

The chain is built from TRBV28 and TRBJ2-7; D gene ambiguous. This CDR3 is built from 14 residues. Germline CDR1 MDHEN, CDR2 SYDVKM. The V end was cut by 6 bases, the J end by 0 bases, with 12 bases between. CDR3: CASRPTSSSYEQYF. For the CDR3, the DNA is TGTGCCAGCAGGCCGACATCTAGCTCCTACGAGCAGTACTTC.

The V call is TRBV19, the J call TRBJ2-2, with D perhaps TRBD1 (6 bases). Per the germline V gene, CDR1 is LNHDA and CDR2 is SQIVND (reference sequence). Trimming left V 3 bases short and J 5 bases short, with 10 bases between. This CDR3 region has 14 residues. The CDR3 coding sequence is TGTGCCAGTAGTATCCCAGGGGCGACCGGGGAGCTGTTTTTT. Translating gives CASSIPGATGELFF.

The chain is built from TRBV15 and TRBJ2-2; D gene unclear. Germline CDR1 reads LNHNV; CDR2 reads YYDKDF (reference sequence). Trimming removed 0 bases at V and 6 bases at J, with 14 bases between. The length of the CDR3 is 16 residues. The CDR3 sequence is CATSRDPIVAAGELFF. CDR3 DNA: TGTGCCACCAGCAGAGATCCAATAGTCGCCGCCGGGGAGCTGTTTTTT.

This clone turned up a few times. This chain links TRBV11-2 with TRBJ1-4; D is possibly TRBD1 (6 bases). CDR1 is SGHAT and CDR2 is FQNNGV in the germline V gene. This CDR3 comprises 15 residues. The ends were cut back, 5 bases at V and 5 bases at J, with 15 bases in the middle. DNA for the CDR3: TGTGCCAGCAGCCCTCGAGGGGGATTGAATGAAAAACTGTTTTTT. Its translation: CASSPRGGLNEKLFF.

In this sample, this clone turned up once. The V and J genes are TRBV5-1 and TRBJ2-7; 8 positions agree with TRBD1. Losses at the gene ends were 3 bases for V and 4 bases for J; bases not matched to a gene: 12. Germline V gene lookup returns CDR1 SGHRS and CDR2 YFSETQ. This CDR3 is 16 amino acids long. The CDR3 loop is CASSSNTGGIIYEQYF. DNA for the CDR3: TGCGCCAGCAGCTCAAACACAGGGGGTATTATATACGAGCAGTACTTC. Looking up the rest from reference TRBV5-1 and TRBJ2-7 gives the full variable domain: KAGVTQTPRYLIKTRGQQVTLSCSPISGHRSVSWYQQTPGQGLQFLFEYFSETQRNKGNFPGRFSGRQFSNSRSEMNVSTLELGDSALYLCASSSNTGGIIYEQYFGPGTRLTVT.

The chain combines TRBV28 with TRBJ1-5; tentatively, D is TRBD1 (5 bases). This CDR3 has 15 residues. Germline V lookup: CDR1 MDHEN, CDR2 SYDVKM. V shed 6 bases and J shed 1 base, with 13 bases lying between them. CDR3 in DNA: TGTGCCAGCAGGGTCACGGGGGGGAGCAATCAGCCCCAGCATTTT. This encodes CASRVTGGSNQPQHF.

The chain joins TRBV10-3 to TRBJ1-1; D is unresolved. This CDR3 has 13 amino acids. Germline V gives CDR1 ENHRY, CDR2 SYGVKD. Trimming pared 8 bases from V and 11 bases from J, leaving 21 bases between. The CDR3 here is CAIGRDGQREAFF. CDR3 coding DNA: TGTGCCATCGGCCGAGACGGCCAGCGCGAGGCTTTCTTT.

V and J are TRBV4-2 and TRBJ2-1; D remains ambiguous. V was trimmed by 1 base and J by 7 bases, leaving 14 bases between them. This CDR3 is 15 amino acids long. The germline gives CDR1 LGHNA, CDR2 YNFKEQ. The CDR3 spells CASSQASGPHNEQFF. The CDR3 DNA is TGTGCCAGCAGCCAAGCGTCCGGGCCCCATAATGAGCAGTTCTTC.

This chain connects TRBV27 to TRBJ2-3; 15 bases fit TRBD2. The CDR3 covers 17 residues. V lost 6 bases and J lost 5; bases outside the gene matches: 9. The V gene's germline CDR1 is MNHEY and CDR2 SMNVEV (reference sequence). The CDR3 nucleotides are TGTGCCAGCAGCCGGACTAGCGGGGGGGCAAGGAAAGATACGCAGTATTTT. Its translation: CASSRTSGGARKDTQYF.

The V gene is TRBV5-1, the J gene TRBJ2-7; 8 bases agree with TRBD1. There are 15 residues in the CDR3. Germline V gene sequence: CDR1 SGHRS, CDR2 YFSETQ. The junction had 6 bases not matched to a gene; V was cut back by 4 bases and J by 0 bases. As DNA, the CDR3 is TGCGCCAGCAGCCTCTTGACAGGGGACTCCTACGAGCAGTACTTC. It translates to CASSLLTGDSYEQYF.

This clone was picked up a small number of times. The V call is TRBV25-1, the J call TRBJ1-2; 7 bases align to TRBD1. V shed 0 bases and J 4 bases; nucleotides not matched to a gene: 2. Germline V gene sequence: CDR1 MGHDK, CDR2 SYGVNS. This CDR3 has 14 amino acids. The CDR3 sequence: CASSEYGTAYGYTF. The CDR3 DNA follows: TGTGCCAGCAGTGAATACGGGACAGCCTATGGCTACACCTTC.

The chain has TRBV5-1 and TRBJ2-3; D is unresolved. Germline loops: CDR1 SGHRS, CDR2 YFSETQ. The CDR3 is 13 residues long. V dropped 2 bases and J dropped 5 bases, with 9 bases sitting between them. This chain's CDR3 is CASSFPGGDTQYF. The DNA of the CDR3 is TGCGCCAGCAGCTTTCCGGGTGGAGATACGCAGTATTTT.

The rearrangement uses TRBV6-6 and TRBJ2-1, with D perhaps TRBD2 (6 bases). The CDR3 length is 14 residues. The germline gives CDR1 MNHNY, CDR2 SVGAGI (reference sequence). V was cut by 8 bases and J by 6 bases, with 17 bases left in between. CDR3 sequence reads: CASSPGLDRNEQFF. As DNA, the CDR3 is TGTGCCAGCTCCCCGGGACTGGATCGCAATGAGCAGTTCTTC.

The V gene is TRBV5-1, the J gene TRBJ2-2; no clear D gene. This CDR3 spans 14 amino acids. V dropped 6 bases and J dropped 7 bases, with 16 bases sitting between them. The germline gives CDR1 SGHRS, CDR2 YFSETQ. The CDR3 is CASMVIPNGGELFF. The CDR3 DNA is TGCGCCAGCATGGTCATCCCTAATGGCGGGGAGCTGTTTTTT.

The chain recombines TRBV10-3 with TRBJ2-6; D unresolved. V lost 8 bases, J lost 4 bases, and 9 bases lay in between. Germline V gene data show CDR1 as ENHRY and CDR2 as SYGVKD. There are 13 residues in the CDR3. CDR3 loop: CAIGEAGANVLTF. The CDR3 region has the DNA TGTGCCATCGGGGAAGCGGGGGCCAACGTCCTGACTTTC.

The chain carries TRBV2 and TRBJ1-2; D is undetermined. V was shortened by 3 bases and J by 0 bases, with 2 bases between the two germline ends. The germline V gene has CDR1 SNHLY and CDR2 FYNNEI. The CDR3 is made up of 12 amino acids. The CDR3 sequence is CASSDPNYGYTF. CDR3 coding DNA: TGTGCCAGCAGTGATCCTAACTATGGCTACACCTTC.

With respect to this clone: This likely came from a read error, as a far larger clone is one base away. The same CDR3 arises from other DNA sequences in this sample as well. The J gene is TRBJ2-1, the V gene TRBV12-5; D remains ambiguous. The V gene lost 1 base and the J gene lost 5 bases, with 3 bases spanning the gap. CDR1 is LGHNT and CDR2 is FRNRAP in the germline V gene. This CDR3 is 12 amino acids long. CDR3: CASGLGHNEQFF. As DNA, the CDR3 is TGTGCTAGTGGTTTGGGGCACAATGAGCAGTTCTTC.

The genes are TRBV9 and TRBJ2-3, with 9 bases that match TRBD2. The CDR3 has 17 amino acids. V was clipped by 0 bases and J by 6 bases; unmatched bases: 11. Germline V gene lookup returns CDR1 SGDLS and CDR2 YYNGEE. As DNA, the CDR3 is TGTGCCAGCAGCGTAGGAGGCGGGGGGGTAAGATGGGATACGCAGTATTTT. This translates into CASSVGGGGVRWDTQYF.